The text below deals with one TCR beta chain. The record originates from a study of CD8 T cells in Susac syndrome. Sequencing of TCR beta covered CD8+ and CD4+ T cells obtained from blood. TEMRA cells were FACS-enriched, unlike CD8+ and CD4+ T cells, which were negatively isolated. The RNA, roughly 0.5 to 1 ug, was put through reverse transcription using random hexamers. Amplification of TCR beta CDR3 was carried out by immunoSEQ multiplex PCR, which covered 54 Vbeta and 13 Jbeta segments. TCRdb re-called the immunoSEQ multiplex PCR reads with MiXCR, one entry per CDR3 protein. The sample shows about 110,000 distinct CDR3 sequences, roughly 95% of them seen only once. The TCR originated in a human donor in good health. The sample consisted of CD4+ T cells from PBMCs.

CDR3 protein: CAISEDGLTNEKLFF. Written as DNA, the CDR3 is TGTGCCATCAGTGAGGACGGGTTAACTAATGAAAAACTGTTTTTT. The chain links TRBV10-3 to TRBJ1-4; D is unresolved. The CDR3 contains 15 residues. CDR1 is ENHRY, CDR2 SYGVKD, per germline. The germline V and J ends were trimmed by 2 bases and 1 base, with 8 bases remaining between them.